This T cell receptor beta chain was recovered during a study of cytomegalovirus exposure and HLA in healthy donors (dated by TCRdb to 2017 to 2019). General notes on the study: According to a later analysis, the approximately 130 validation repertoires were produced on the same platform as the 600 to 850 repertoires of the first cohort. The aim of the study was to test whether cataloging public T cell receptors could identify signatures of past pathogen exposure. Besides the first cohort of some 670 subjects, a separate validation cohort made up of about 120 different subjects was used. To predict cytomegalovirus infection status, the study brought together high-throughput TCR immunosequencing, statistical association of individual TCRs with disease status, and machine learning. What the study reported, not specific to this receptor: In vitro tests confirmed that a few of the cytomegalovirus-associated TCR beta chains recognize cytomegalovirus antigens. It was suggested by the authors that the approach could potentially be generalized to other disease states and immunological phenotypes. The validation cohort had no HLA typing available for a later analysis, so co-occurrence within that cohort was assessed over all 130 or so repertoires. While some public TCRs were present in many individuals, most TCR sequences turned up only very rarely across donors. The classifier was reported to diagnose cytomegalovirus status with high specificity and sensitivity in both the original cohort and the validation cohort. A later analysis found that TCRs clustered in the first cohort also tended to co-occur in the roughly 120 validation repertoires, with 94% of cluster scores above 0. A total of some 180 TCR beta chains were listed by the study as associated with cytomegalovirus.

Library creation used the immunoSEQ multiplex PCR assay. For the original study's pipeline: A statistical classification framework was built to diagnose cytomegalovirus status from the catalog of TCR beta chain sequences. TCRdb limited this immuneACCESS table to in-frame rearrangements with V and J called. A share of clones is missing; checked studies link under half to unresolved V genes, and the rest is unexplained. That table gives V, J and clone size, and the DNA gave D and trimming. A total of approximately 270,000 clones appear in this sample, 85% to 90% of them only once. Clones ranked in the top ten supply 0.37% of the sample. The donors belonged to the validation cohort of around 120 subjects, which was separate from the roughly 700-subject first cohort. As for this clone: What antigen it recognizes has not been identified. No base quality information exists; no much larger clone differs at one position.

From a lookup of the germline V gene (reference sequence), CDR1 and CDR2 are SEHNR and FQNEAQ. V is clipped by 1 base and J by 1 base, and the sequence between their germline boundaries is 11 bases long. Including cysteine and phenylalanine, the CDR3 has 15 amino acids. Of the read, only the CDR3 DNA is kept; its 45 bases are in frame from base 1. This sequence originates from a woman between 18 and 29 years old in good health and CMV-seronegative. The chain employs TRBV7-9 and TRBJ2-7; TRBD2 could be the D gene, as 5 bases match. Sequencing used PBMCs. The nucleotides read TGTGCCAGCAGCTTAGTGTCGGAGGTGTCCTACGAGCAGTACTTC. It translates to CASSLVSEVSYEQYF.